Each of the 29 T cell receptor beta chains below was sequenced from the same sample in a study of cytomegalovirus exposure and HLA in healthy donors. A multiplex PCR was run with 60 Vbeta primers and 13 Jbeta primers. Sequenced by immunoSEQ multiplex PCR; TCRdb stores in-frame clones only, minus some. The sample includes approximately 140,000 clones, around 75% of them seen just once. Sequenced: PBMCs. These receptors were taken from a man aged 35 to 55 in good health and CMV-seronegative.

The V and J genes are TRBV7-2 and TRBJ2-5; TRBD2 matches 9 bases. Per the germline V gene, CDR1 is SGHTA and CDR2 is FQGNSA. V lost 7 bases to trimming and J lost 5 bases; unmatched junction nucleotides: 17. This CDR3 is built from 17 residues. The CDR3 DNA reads TGTGCCAGCACTCAGGAGTTTGGGCGGGGGGGCCGGGAGACCCAGTACTTC. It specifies CASTQEFGRGGRETQYF.

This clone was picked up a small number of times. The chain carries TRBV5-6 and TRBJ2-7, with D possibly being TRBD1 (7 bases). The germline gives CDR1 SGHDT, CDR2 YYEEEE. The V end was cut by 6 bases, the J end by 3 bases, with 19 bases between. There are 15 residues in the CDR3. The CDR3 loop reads CASIRHNRGGYEQYF. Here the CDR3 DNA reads TGTGCCAGCATTCGTCACAACAGGGGAGGCTACGAGCAGTACTTC.

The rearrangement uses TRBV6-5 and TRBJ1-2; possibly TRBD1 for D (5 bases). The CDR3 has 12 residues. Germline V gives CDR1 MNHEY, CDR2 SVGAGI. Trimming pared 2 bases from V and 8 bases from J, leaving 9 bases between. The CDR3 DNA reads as TGTGCCAGCAGTTACAATCGGGGGGGCTACACCTTC. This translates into CASSYNRGGYTF.

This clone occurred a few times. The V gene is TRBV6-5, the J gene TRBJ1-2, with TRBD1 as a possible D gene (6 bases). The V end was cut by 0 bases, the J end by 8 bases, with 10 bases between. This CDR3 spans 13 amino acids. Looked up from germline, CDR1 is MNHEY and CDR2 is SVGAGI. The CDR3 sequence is CASSYSGARGYTF. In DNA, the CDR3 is TGTGCCAGCAGTTACTCGGGGGCAAGGGGCTACACCTTC.

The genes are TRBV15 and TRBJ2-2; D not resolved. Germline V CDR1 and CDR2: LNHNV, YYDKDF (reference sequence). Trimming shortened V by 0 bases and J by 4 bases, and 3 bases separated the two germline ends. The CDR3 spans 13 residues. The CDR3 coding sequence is TGTGCCACCAGCAGAGACGGCACCGGGGAGCTGTTTTTT. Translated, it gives CATSRDGTGELFF.

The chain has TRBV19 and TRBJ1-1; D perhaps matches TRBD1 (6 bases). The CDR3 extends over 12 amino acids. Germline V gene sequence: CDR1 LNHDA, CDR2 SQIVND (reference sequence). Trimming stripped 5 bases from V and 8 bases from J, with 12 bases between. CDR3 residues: CASSPGTREAFF. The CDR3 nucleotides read TGTGCCAGTAGTCCGGGGACACGGGAAGCTTTCTTT. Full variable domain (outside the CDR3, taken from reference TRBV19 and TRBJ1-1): DGGITQSPKYLFRKEGQNVTLSCEQNLNHDAMYWYRQDPGQGLRLIYYSQIVNDFQKGDIAEGYSVSREKKESFPLTVTSAQKNPTAFYLCASSPGTREAFFGQGTRLTVV.

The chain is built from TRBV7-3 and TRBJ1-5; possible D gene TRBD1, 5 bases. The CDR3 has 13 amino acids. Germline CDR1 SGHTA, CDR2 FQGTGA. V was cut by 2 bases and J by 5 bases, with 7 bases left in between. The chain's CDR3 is CASSLDRYQPQHF. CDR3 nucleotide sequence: TGTGCCAGCAGCTTAGACAGATATCAGCCCCAGCATTTT.

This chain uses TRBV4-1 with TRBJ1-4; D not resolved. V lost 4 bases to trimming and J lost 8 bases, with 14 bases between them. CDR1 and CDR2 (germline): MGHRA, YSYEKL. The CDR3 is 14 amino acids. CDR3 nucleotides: TGCGCCAGCAGCCCTGTCGGGGTACGAGAAAAACTGTTTTTT. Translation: CASSPVGVREKLFF.

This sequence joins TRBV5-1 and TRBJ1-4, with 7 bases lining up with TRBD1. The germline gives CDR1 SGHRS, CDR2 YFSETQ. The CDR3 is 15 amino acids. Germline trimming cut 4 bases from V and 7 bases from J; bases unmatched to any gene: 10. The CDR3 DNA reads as TGCGCCAGCAGCGCGACCGGGACAGAAAGTGAAAAACTGTTTTTT. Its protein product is CASSATGTESEKLFF.

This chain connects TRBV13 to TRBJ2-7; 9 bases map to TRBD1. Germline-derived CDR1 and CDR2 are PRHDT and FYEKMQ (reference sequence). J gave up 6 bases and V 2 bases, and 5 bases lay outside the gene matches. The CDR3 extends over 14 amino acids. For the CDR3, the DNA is TGTGCCAGCAGCTTAAGGGACAGGGCGGGCGAGCAGTACTTC. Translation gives CASSLRDRAGEQYF.

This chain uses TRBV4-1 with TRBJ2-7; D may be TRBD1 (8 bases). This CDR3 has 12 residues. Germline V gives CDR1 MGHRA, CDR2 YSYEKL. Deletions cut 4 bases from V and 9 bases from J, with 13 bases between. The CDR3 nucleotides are TGCGCCAGCAGCCCTCACAGGGGGGGGCAGTACTTC. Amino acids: CASSPHRGGQYF.

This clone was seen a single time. CDR3 nucleotides: TGTGCCAGCACCCTACAGGGCGGGGAGACCCAGTACTTC. This codes for CASTLQGGETQYF. The chain links TRBV6-5 to TRBJ2-5; D may be TRBD1 (6 bases). Per germline, CDR1 MNHEY and CDR2 SVGAGI. Trimming shortened V by 7 bases and J by 5 bases, and 14 bases separated the two germline ends. The CDR3 is 13 residues long.

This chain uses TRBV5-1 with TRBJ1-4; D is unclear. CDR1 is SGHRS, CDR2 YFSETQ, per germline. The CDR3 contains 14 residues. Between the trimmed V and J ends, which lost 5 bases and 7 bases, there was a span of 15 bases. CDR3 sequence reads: CASREGLGGEKLFF. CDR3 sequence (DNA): TGCGCCAGCAGAGAAGGGTTAGGAGGTGAAAAACTGTTTTTT.

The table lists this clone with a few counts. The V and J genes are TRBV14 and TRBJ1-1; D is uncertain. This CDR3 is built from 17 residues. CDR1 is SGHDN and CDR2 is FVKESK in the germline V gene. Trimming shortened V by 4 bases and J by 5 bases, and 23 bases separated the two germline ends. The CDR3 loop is CASSPIRPIKRGTEAFF. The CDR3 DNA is TGTGCCAGCAGCCCTATTCGTCCAATCAAAAGAGGGACTGAAGCTTTCTTT.

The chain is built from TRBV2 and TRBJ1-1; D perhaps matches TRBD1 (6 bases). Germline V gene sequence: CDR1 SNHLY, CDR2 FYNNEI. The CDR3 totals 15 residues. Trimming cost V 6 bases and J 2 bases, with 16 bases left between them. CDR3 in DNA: TGTGCCAGCAGCGCTCACAGGGCCCGAAACACTGAAGCTTTCTTT. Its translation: CASSAHRARNTEAFF.

The CDR3 DNA is TGTGCCAGCAGACCCGCGGAAGGACAACACTATGGCTACACCTTC. This translates into CASRPAEGQHYGYTF. This chain links TRBV6-5 with TRBJ1-2, with a tentative D call TRBD1 (5 bases). CDR1 MNHEY and CDR2 SVGAGI come from the germline V gene. The CDR3 totals 15 residues. V lost 6 bases and J 3 bases, leaving 17 bases between the germline ends.

The chain's CDR3 is CASSLVGTGGETQYF. The CDR3, as DNA: TGTGCCAGCAGCTTAGTAGGGACAGGGGGCGAGACCCAGTACTTC. The genes are TRBV7-9 and TRBJ2-5; 12 positions agree with TRBD1. Germline V gene data show CDR1 as SEHNR and CDR2 as FQNEAQ (reference sequence). The CDR3 runs to 15 residues. Trimming at V came to 1 base and at J to 5 bases, leaving 2 bases not matched to a gene.

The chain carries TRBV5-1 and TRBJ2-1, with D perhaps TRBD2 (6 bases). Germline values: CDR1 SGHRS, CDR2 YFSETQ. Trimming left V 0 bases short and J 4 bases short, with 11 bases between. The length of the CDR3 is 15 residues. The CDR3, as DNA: TGCGCCAGCAGCTTGGTCGGGGGAGCGTACAATGAGCAGTTCTTC. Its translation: CASSLVGGAYNEQFF.

CDR3 in DNA: TGCGCCAGCAGCCTTACAGGGAAAGATACGCAGTATTTT. It is translated as CASSLTGKDTQYF. The chain combines TRBV5-1 with TRBJ2-3; D is possibly TRBD1 (6 bases). Trimming took off 4 bases at V and 5 bases at J, with 11 bases between the two ends. CDR3 length: 13 residues. Germline CDR1 SGHRS, CDR2 YFSETQ.

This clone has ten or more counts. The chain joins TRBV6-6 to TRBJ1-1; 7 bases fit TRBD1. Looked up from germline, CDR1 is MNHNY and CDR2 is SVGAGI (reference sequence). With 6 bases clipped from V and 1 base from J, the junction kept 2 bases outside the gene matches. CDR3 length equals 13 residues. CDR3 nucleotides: TGTGCCAGCAGGGGACAGCAGAACACTGAAGCTTTCTTT. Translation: CASRGQQNTEAFF.

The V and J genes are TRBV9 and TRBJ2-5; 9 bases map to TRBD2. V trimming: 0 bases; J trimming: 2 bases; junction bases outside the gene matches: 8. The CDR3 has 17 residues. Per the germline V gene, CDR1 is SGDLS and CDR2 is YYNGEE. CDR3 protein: CASSVGRLAGAQETQYF. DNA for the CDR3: TGTGCCAGCAGCGTAGGTAGGTTAGCGGGAGCTCAAGAGACCCAGTACTTC.

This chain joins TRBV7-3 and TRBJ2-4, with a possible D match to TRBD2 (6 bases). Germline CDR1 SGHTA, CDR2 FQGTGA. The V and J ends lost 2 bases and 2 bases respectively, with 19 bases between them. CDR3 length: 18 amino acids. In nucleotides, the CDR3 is TGTGCCAGCAGCTTACCTCAGGACCGGGAGTACACCAAAAACATTCAGTACTTC. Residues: CASSLPQDREYTKNIQYF.

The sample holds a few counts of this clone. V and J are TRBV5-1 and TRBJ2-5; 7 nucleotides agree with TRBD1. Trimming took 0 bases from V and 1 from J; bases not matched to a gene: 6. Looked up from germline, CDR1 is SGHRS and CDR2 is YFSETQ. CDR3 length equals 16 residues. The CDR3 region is CASSLATGRSQETQYF. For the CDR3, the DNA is TGCGCCAGCAGCTTGGCGACAGGGCGGTCCCAAGAGACCCAGTACTTC. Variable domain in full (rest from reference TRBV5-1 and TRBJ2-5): KAGVTQTPRYLIKTRGQQVTLSCSPISGHRSVSWYQQTPGQGLQFLFEYFSETQRNKGNFPGRFSGRQFSNSRSEMNVSTLELGDSALYLCASSLATGRSQETQYFGPGTRLLVL.

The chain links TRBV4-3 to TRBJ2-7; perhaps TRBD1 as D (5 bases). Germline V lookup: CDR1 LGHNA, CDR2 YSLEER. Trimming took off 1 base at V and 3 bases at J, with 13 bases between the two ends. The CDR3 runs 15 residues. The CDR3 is CASSQGVSGFYEQYF. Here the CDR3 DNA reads TGCGCCAGCAGCCAAGGAGTGTCAGGGTTCTACGAGCAGTACTTC.

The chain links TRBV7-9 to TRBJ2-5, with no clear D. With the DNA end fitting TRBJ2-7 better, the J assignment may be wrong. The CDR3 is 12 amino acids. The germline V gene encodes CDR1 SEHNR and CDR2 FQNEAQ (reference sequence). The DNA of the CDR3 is TGTGCCAGCAGCTTAGATACCCGCGAGCAGTACTTC. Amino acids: CASSLDTREQYF.

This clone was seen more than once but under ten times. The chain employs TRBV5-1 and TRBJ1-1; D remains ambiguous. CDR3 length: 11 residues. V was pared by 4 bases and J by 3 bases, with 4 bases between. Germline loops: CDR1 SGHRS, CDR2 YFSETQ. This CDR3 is CASSADTEAFF. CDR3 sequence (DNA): TGCGCCAGCAGCGCGGACACTGAAGCTTTCTTT.

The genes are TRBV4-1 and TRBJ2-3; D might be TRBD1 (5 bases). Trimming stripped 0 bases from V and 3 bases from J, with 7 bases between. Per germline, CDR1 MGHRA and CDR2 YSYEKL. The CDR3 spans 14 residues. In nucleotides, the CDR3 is TGCGCCAGCAGCCAAGATCAGGGAACAGATACGCAGTATTTT. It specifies CASSQDQGTDTQYF.

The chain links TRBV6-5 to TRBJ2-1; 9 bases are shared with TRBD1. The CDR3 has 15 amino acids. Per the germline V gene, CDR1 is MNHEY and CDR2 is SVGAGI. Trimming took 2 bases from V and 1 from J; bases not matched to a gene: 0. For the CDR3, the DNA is TGTGCCAGCAGTTACGGACAGGGGTCCTACAATGAGCAGTTCTTC. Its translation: CASSYGQGSYNEQFF.

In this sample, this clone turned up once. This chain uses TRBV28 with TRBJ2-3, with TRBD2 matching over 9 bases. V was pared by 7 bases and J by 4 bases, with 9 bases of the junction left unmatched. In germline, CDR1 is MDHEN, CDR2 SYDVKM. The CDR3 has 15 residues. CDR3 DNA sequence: TGTGCCAGCATCTCCGGGACTAGCAGTCCAGATACGCAGTATTTT. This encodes CASISGTSSPDTQYF. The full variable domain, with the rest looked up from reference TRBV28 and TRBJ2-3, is DVKVTQSSRYLVKRTGEKVFLECVQDMDHENMFWYRQDPGLGLRLIYFSYDVKMKEKGDIPEGYSVSREKKERFSLILESASTNQTSMYLCASISGTSSPDTQYFGPGTRLTVL.